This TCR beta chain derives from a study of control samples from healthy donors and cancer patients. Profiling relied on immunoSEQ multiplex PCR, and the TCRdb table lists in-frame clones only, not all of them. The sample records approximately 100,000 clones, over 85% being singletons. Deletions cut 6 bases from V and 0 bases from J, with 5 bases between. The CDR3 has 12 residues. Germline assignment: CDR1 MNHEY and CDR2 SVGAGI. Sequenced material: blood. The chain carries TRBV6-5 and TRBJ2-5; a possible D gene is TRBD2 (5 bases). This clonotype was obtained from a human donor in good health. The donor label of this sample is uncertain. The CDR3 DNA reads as TGTGCCAGCAGCGGGAACCAAGAGACCCAGTACTTC. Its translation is CASSGNQETQYF.